A single sample is the source of the 2 T cell receptor beta chains below, sequenced in a study of read filtering for tumor transcriptome and immune sequencing (dated by TCRdb to about 2020). The instrument was an Illumina HiSeq 4000. TCR libraries were built from roughly 400 ng RNA with the Immunoverse kit, using molecular barcoded adaptors covering alpha/delta and beta/gamma chains. Through fastp at Q25 and MiXCR, TCRdb rebuilt clones from the public reads, retaining in-frame beta chains. Under each unique CDR3 protein, matching rows form one entry showing the most common genes and DNA. This sample holds 75,000 to 90,000 distinct CDR3 sequences; approximately 13% were observed only once. In total, the top ten clones hold under 15% of the sample. The specimen sequenced was a population of CD138-negative cells sorted from bone marrow. Reading the label with the study, this specimen's cell subset or site is: bone marrow mononuclear cells depleted of CD138+ plasma/myeloma cells by negative magnetic selection. These receptors came from a donor aged 40 or older with multiple myeloma.

This clonotype occurred a few times. The chain joins TRBV15 to TRBJ2-2; a weak D match, TRBD1 (6 bases). The CDR3 has 17 amino acids. Per germline, CDR1 LNHNV and CDR2 YYDKDF (reference sequence). Trimming took off 0 bases at V and 1 base at J, with 12 bases between the two ends. The CDR3 protein is CATSRDPWGQNTGELFF. For the CDR3, the DNA is TGTGCCACCAGCAGAGATCCGTGGGGACAGAACACCGGGGAGCTGTTTTTT.

This clonotype has a count of ten or more. The chain couples TRBV29-1 to TRBJ2-6, with 7 positions matching TRBD1. The junction had 3 bases not matched to a gene; V was cut back by 4 bases and J by 0 bases. Germline CDR1 SQVTM, CDR2 ANQGSEA. This CDR3 is 15 amino acids long. The CDR3 region has the DNA TGCAGCGTTGGGGGACAGAGCTCTGGGGCCAACGTCCTGACTTTC. Translation: CSVGGQSSGANVLTF.